These 15 T cell receptor beta chains came from one sample sequenced in a study of blood T cell repertoires in COVID-19. The data were produced by immunoSEQ multiplex PCR, yet TCRdb's version contains in-frame clones alone and is incomplete. Among 100,000 or so clones listed, approximately 69% were seen once. The sample was peripheral blood. The receptors derive from a man older than 75 with acute or convalescent COVID-19.

This chain links TRBV27 with TRBJ1-2; 7 bases agree with TRBD1. V lost 0 bases, J lost 7 bases, and 5 bases stayed unmatched. This CDR3 is built from 14 residues. Germline V lookup: CDR1 MNHEY, CDR2 SMNVEV (reference sequence). The CDR3 sequence is CASSLSQGLVGYTF. CDR3 nucleotide sequence: TGTGCCAGCAGTTTATCACAGGGGCTTGTTGGCTACACCTTC.

The chain uses TRBV7-2 and TRBJ1-6; 9 nucleotides align to TRBD1. Germline V gene sequence: CDR1 SGHTA, CDR2 FQGNSA. Germline trimming cut 5 bases from V and 9 bases from J; bases unmatched to any gene: 5. The CDR3 loop spans 14 amino acids. CDR3 region: CASSQTGGASPLHF. CDR3 in DNA: TGTGCCAGCAGCCAAACAGGGGGCGCTTCACCCCTCCACTTT.

The chain recombines TRBV2 with TRBJ2-1, with 9 bases lining up with TRBD2. The junction had 6 bases not matched to a gene; V was cut back by 5 bases and J by 4 bases. Germline CDR1 SNHLY, CDR2 FYNNEI. This CDR3 has 15 residues. This CDR3 reads CASSSSGSPYNEQFF. CDR3 nucleotides: TGTGCCAGCAGTAGTAGCGGGAGCCCTTACAATGAGCAGTTCTTC.

The chain joins TRBV4-3 to TRBJ1-4; tentative D call: TRBD1 (6 bases). The CDR3 has 13 residues. From germline, CDR1 is LGHNA and CDR2 YSLEER. V shed 3 bases and J shed 8 bases, with 10 bases lying between them. Written as DNA, the CDR3 is TGCGCCAGCAGCCAGAACCAGGGGGAAAAACTGTTTTTT. This codes for CASSQNQGEKLFF.

This clone was observed a few times. The rearrangement joins TRBV28 to TRBJ1-3; D is possibly TRBD1 (6 bases). The V end lost 11 bases, the J end lost 6 bases, and 23 bases lay between the germline ends. CDR1 and CDR2 from the germline V gene are MDHEN and SYDVKM. The CDR3 is 15 amino acids. This CDR3 reads CAAGAGSISLNTIYF. CDR3 DNA: TGTGCCGCAGGGGCAGGTAGCATATCTCTAAACACCATATATTTT. Filled out from reference TRBV28 and TRBJ1-3, the complete variable domain reads DVKVTQSSRYLVKRTGEKVFLECVQDMDHENMFWYRQDPGLGLRLIYFSYDVKMKEKGDIPEGYSVSREKKERFSLILESASTNQTSMYLCAAGAGSISLNTIYFGEGSWLTVV.

The chain has TRBV7-6 and TRBJ2-1, with TRBD1 matching over 7 bases. The CDR3 spans 14 residues. CDR1 and CDR2 from the germline V gene are SGHVS and FNYEAQ. With V trimmed by 5 bases and J by 8 bases, 9 bases remained unmatched. CDR3 amino acids: CASSTGVGLDEQFF. CDR3 coding DNA: TGTGCCAGCAGCACAGGGGTCGGCCTAGATGAGCAGTTCTTC.

The genes are TRBV7-9 and TRBJ2-2; no reliable D call. Trimming shortened V by 3 bases and J by 4 bases, and 9 bases separated the two germline ends. The germline gives CDR1 SEHNR, CDR2 FQNEAQ (reference sequence). The CDR3 is 14 amino acids. As DNA, the CDR3 is TGTGCCAGCAGCTTTTTCTCCTCCACCGGGGAGCTGTTTTTT. It translates to CASSFFSSTGELFF. The full variable domain, in which reference TRBV7-9 and TRBJ2-2 provide the parts outside the CDR3, is DTGVSQNPRHKITKRGQNVTFRCDPISEHNRLYWYRQTLGQGPEFLTYFQNEAQLEKSRLLSDRFSAERPKGSFSTLEIQRTEQGDSAMYLCASSFFSSTGELFFGEGSRLTVL.

This clone showed up just a few times. The V gene is TRBV14, the J gene TRBJ2-7; 8 positions match TRBD2. Germline CDR1 is SGHDN and CDR2 is FVKESK. The CDR3 consists of 13 residues. V was clipped by 4 bases and J by 2 bases; unmatched bases: 1. The CDR3 DNA follows: TGTGCCAGCAGCCTAGCGGGGACCTACGAGCAGTACTTC. This translates into CASSLAGTYEQYF.

The chain joins TRBV4-2 to TRBJ2-1, with a possible D match to TRBD2 (5 bases). The CDR3 is 16 amino acids. CDR1 LGHNA and CDR2 YNFKEQ come from the germline V gene. V dropped 0 bases and J dropped 8 bases, with 17 bases sitting between them. CDR3 nucleotides: TGTGCCAGCAGCCAAGAGACGGGAAGGGTCTTGGATGAGCAGTTCTTC. This gives the protein CASSQETGRVLDEQFF.

V usage is TRBV2 and J usage is TRBJ2-7; a possible D gene is TRBD1 (6 bases). The CDR3 extends over 12 amino acids. V was trimmed by 6 bases and J by 6 bases, leaving 12 bases between them. Germline CDR1 is SNHLY and CDR2 is FYNNEI. CDR3 coding DNA: TGTGCCAGCAGCGCAACAGGGCTCGAGCAGTACTTC. Translation gives CASSATGLEQYF.

This chain uses TRBV3-1 (or the pseudogene TRBV3-2) with TRBJ2-2; D uncertain. Germline CDR1 is LGHDT and CDR2 is YNNKEL (reference sequence). The CDR3 covers 13 residues. V lost 6 bases and J lost 1, with 6 bases in between. The CDR3 sequence is CASRYRNTGELFF. The CDR3 DNA follows: TGTGCCAGCAGATACAGGAACACCGGGGAGCTGTTTTTT.

J is TRBJ2-3 and V is TRBV7-2; 9 bases agree with TRBD2. This CDR3 spans 15 amino acids. Germline trimming cut 1 base from V and 8 bases from J; bases unmatched to any gene: 7. Germline V lookup: CDR1 SGHTA, CDR2 FQGNSA. The CDR3 region has the DNA TGTGCCAGCAGCTTAGGCCCGGGTAGCGGGAGTACGCAGTATTTT. This sequence encodes CASSLGPGSGSTQYF. The full variable domain, in which reference TRBV7-2 and TRBJ2-3 provide the parts outside the CDR3, is GAGVSQSPSNKVTEKGKDVELRCDPISGHTALYWYRQSLGQGLEFLIYFQGNSAPDKSGLPSDRFSAERTGGSVSTLTIQRTQQEDSAVYLCASSLGPGSGSTQYFGPGTRLTVL.

The rearrangement links TRBV5-1 to TRBJ2-2; 9 nucleotides align to TRBD2. Trimming cost V 6 bases and J 2 bases; bases outside gene matches: 5. This CDR3 has 15 amino acids. CDR1 and CDR2 (germline): SGHRS, YFSETQ. Here the CDR3 DNA reads TGCGCCAGCACTGCGACTAGCGGAAACACCGGGGAGCTGTTTTTT. Translating gives CASTATSGNTGELFF.

The rearrangement links TRBV28 to TRBJ1-2; 7 bases line up with TRBD1. Germline lookup yields CDR1 MDHEN and CDR2 SYDVKM. The CDR3 consists of 13 residues. With V trimmed by 3 bases and J by 8 bases, 6 bases remained unmatched. DNA of the CDR3: TGTGCCAGCAGTTTCACCCAGGGGGGCGGCTACACCTTC. The encoded protein is CASSFTQGGGYTF.

The chain is built from TRBV19 and TRBJ2-1; tentatively, D is TRBD2 (5 bases). Germline CDR1 LNHDA, CDR2 SQIVND (reference sequence). The germline V and J ends were trimmed by 1 base and 9 bases, with 10 bases remaining between them. The CDR3 has 13 amino acids. The CDR3 here is CASSIVRVSEQFF. The CDR3 bases are TGTGCCAGTAGTATAGTGAGGGTCTCTGAGCAGTTCTTC.